The sequence of this TCR beta chain was determined in a study of post-analysis software for immune sequencing data. On the study more broadly: Recorded disease courses covered relapsing-remitting, secondary progressive and progressive-relapsing multiple sclerosis. Some patients had no subtype annotation. Notes on the study in general: Compared with controls, patients had more of roughly five TRBV segments, including TRBV5-6, TRBV5-1 and TRBV20-1. Under F measure analysis, samples from one preparation batch co-clustered strongly. Controls showed significantly higher normalized Chao1 diversity than did multiple sclerosis patients.

This clonotype appeared a few times. The target antigen is unknown. V gave up 0 bases and J gave up 5 bases; unmatched junction bases: 5. The CDR3 sequence is 15 residues long. Germline CDR1 is SGHRS and CDR2 is YFSETQ. Researchers reported that TCR beta cDNA libraries carried unique molecular identifiers. Using its own MiXCR run on the PCR reads, TCRdb lists one record per CDR3 protein. The sample lists approximately 770,000 distinct CDR3 sequences; under 60% were seen once. This chain joins TRBV5-1 and TRBJ2-1, with 7 bases fitting TRBD2. Sequencing was performed on blood. The sequence came from a girl aged 5 to 17 with multiple sclerosis. In DNA, the CDR3 is TGCGCCAGCAGCTTGGGTCTAGCGGCTAACAATGAGCAGTTCTTC. This translates into CASSLGLAANNEQFF.